This T cell receptor beta chain was found in a study of blood T cell repertoires in COVID-19. In the source study's methods: From reference gene primer amplification, estimates of nucleated cell counts were derived. Sequencing used immunoSEQ multiplex PCR; TCRdb keeps in-frame clones, though not all of them. V and J calls and clone size are copied from that table; D and trimming were computed from the DNA. Here the sample spans roughly 250,000 clones, 82% being singletons. The source is a woman between 70 and 85 years old with acute or convalescent COVID-19. The specimen sequenced was peripheral blood.

The CDR3 loop reads CASRRYATEGLRSEKLFF. In DNA form, the CDR3 reads TGCGCCAGCAGGAGATATGCGACGGAAGGCTTAAGGAGTGAAAAACTGTTTTTT. This chain joins TRBV5-1 and TRBJ1-4, with D unclear. This CDR3 is built from 18 residues. From germline, CDR1 is SGHRS and CDR2 YFSETQ. Between the trimmed V and J ends, which lost 5 bases and 7 bases, there was a span of 27 bases.